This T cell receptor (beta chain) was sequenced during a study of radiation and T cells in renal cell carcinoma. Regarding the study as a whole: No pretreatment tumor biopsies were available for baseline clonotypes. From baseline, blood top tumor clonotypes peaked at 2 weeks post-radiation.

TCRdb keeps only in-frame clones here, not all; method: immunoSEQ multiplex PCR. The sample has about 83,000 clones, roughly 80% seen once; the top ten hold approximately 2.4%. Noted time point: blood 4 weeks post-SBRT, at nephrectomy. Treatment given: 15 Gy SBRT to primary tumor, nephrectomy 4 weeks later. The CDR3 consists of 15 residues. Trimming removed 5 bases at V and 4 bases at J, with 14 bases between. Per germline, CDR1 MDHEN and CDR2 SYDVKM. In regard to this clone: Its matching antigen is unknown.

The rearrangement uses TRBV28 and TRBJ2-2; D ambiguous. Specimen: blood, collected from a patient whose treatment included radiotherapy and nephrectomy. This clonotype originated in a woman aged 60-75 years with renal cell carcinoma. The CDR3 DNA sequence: TGTGCCAGCAGTCGACATGACGGGTTCACCGGGGAGCTGTTTTTT. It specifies CASSRHDGFTGELFF.